This TCR beta chain was sequenced in a study of cytomegalovirus exposure and HLA in healthy donors. Study overall: Approximately 85 million unique TCRs from HLA-typed donors were held in an early release of data. Points from the study as a whole: There was a cluster of highly shared sequence variants that was likely a sequencing artifact. Some segments of the V type, notably TRBV6-2 and TRBV6-3, were excluded as indistinguishable.

The PCR had 60 Vbeta and 13 Jbeta primers. Sequencing used immunoSEQ multiplex PCR; TCRdb keeps in-frame clones, though not all of them. This sample yields 150,000 to 170,000 clones, of which about 68% are seen a single time; roughly 2.2% belongs to the top ten. About this clone itself: Its antigen is not known.

The J segment lost 7 bases and the V segment lost 4 bases, leaving 3 bases of the junction unmatched. The CDR3 sequence is 14 residues long. Germline V lookup: CDR1 SGHRS, CDR2 YFSETQ. Each donor was nominally healthy when sampled (though unrecorded immune exposures were likely). Material: PBMCs. The chain joins TRBV5-1 to TRBJ1-4, with 11 bases lining up with TRBD1. This receptor was obtained from a man aged 25-45 years in good health and CMV-seronegative. The CDR3 DNA is TGCGCCAGCAGCACGGGACAGGGGGGTGAAAAACTGTTTTTT. Protein: CASSTGQGGEKLFF. Combining the CDR3 with reference TRBV5-1 and TRBJ1-4 gives the whole variable domain KAGVTQTPRYLIKTRGQQVTLSCSPISGHRSVSWYQQTPGQGLQFLFEYFSETQRNKGNFPGRFSGRQFSNSRSEMNVSTLELGDSALYLCASSTGQGGEKLFFGSGTQLSVL.